These 17 T cell receptor beta chains share one sample of origin, sequenced in a study of T cell responses to AZD1222 COVID-19 vaccine. Here immunoSEQ multiplex PCR was the method, and the copy in TCRdb shows in-frame clones only, minus some. In the table there are approximately 100,000 clones, approximately 90% of which are singletons. The sequencing here drew on peripheral blood, taken on day 0 of AZD1222 vaccination. The receptors derive from an adult in good health.

This rearrangement joins TRBV25-1 to TRBJ1-1; D remains ambiguous. CDR3 size: 13 residues. Per germline, CDR1 MGHDK and CDR2 SYGVNS. V lost 5 bases and J lost 0, with 7 bases in between. This CDR3 reads CASSSLLNTEAFF. The CDR3 DNA sequence: TGTGCCAGCAGTTCCCTTCTGAACACTGAAGCTTTCTTT.

The chain combines TRBV21-1 with TRBJ2-7; TRBD1, as called in the table, went unchecked against the DNA. TRBV21-1 is assigned pseudogene status. CDR3 size: 17 residues. CDR3 region: CASSKASYRTGDYEQYF. CDR3 DNA sequence: TGTGCCAGCAGCAAAGCGAGCTACCGGACAGGGGACTACGAGCAGTACTTC.

The gene calls are TRBV10-2 and TRBJ1-4, with D perhaps TRBD1 (5 bases). This CDR3 spans 14 amino acids. Germline V CDR1 and CDR2: WSHSY, SAAADI. The V and J ends lost 6 bases and 5 bases respectively, with 13 bases between them. The CDR3 here is CASRGELKNEKLFF. CDR3 bases: TGCGCCAGCAGGGGGGAGCTTAAAAATGAAAAACTGTTTTTT.

This clone showed up just once. The rearrangement joins TRBV28 to TRBJ1-3, with unresolved D. The CDR3 is made up of 14 amino acids. V lost 3 bases, J lost 2 bases, and 8 bases lay in between. In germline, CDR1 is MDHEN, CDR2 SYDVKM. The CDR3 DNA is TGTGCCAGCAGTTTGCCCCCCACTGGAAACACCATATATTTT. Its translation is CASSLPPTGNTIYF.

V is TRBV2 and J is TRBJ1-5; maybe TRBD1 (5 bases). Germline CDR1 SNHLY, CDR2 FYNNEI. Trimming pared 2 bases from V and 1 base from J, leaving 15 bases between. The CDR3 loop spans 17 amino acids. For the CDR3, the DNA is TGTGCCAGCAGTGAACCCCGGGGGAGGGACAGCAATCAGCCCCAGCATTTT. Translation: CASSEPRGRDSNQPQHF.

V is TRBV5-8 and J is TRBJ1-6; D is unclear. The CDR3 is 13 amino acids. Germline lookup yields CDR1 SGHTS and CDR2 YDEGEE. V shed 0 bases and J shed 8 bases, with 6 bases lying between them. Here the CDR3 DNA reads TGTGCCAGCAGCTTGGAACAGTATTCACCCCTCCACTTT. Amino acid sequence: CASSLEQYSPLHF.

In its sample, this clone was seen once. The V call is TRBV9, the J call TRBJ1-1, with D possibly matching TRBD1 (5 bases). V was cut by 0 bases and J by 6 bases, with 9 bases left in between. The CDR3 is 13 residues long. Looked up from germline, CDR1 is SGDLS and CDR2 is YYNGEE. CDR3 DNA sequence: TGTGCCAGCAGCGTAGCTGGGGCAGCTGAAGCTTTCTTT. Its protein is CASSVAGAAEAFF.

The chain uses TRBV11-2 and TRBJ2-1, with 13 bases identical to TRBD2. This CDR3 is built from 15 residues. J was trimmed by 5 bases and V by 5 bases; bases with no gene match: 3. In germline, CDR1 is SGHAT, CDR2 FQNNGV. CDR3 loop: CASSLTSGGHNEQFF. The CDR3, as DNA: TGTGCCAGCAGCCTGACTAGCGGGGGGCACAATGAGCAGTTCTTC.

In this sample, this clone turned up once. The chain uses TRBV7-2 and TRBJ1-3, with D unclear. Trimming took off 1 base at V and 4 bases at J, with 11 bases between the two ends. This CDR3 has 15 amino acids. CDR1 and CDR2 from the germline V gene are SGHTA and FQGNSA. CDR3 nucleotides: TGTGCCAGCAGCTTAGAAAGGGCTCAGGGAAACACCATATATTTT. It specifies CASSLERAQGNTIYF.

The rearrangement joins TRBV7-2 to TRBJ2-7; 9 bases are shared with TRBD2. Germline V lookup: CDR1 SGHTA, CDR2 FQGNSA. This CDR3 spans 14 amino acids. V was clipped by 4 bases and J by 2 bases; unmatched bases: 3. CDR3 loop: CASSSGLATYEQYF. CDR3 coding DNA: TGTGCCAGCAGCTCCGGACTAGCGACCTACGAGCAGTACTTC.

The rearrangement links TRBV18 to TRBJ2-2; the D is unclear. Germline-derived CDR1 and CDR2 are KGHSH and LQKENI. The V gene lost 2 bases and the J gene lost 4 bases, with 11 bases spanning the gap. This CDR3 region has 15 residues. CDR3 sequence (DNA): TGTGCCAGCTCACCAGGGCAGAGCCCCACCGGGGAGCTGTTTTTT. Translating gives CASSPGQSPTGELFF.

The gene calls are TRBV5-1 and TRBJ2-7; possibly TRBD2 for D (5 bases). The CDR3 totals 13 residues. Germline V gene lookup returns CDR1 SGHRS and CDR2 YFSETQ. V dropped 1 base and J dropped 5 bases, with 10 bases sitting between them. For the CDR3, the DNA is TGCGCCAGCAGCTTGCGAGGGTTGGACGAGCAGTACTTC. This codes for CASSLRGLDEQYF. Combining the CDR3 with reference TRBV5-1 and TRBJ2-7 gives the whole variable domain KAGVTQTPRYLIKTRGQQVTLSCSPISGHRSVSWYQQTPGQGLQFLFEYFSETQRNKGNFPGRFSGRQFSNSRSEMNVSTLELGDSALYLCASSLRGLDEQYFGPGTRLTVT.

The rearrangement joins TRBV19 to TRBJ1-6; D gene ambiguous. Germline V gene data show CDR1 as LNHDA and CDR2 as SQIVND (reference sequence). This CDR3 comprises 14 residues. Trimming cost V 10 bases and J 10 bases, with 20 bases left between them. DNA for the CDR3: TGTGCCACCGCGGCTGGACCCCAAAACTCACCCCTCCACTTT. Its translation: CATAAGPQNSPLHF. The full variable domain, rest sourced from reference TRBV19 and TRBJ1-6, is DGGITQSPKYLFRKEGQNVTLSCEQNLNHDAMYWYRQDPGQGLRLIYYSQIVNDFQKGDIAEGYSVSREKKESFPLTVTSAQKNPTAFYLCATAAGPQNSPLHFGNGTRLTVT.

The chain is built from TRBV2 and TRBJ1-5, with D maybe TRBD1 (6 bases). V was shortened by 4 bases and J by 4 bases, with 11 bases between the two germline ends. This CDR3 has 14 amino acids. Germline V CDR1 and CDR2: SNHLY, FYNNEI. CDR3 region: CASSVERGNQPQHF. CDR3 sequence (DNA): TGTGCCAGCAGTGTTGAGAGGGGGAATCAGCCCCAGCATTTT.

The V gene is TRBV9, the J gene TRBJ1-1, with D hard to call. The germline V and J ends were trimmed by 3 bases and 4 bases, with 13 bases remaining between them. From germline, CDR1 is SGDLS and CDR2 YYNGEE. CDR3 length: 14 residues. CDR3 in DNA: TGTGCCAGCAGCGGAGAGGGCCTGGGCACTGAAGCTTTCTTT. Amino acids: CASSGEGLGTEAFF.

The CDR3 sequence is CASTLPAELYGYTF. For the CDR3, the DNA is TGTGCCAGCACCCTCCCCGCAGAGCTCTATGGCTACACCTTC. The chain uses TRBV6-5 and TRBJ1-2; no firm D call. Deletions cut 7 bases from V and 4 bases from J, with 16 bases between. The CDR3 sequence is 14 residues long. Germline CDR1 reads MNHEY; CDR2 reads SVGAGI.

The gene calls are TRBV6-5 and TRBJ1-2, with a weak D call TRBD1 (5 bases). Trimming took 4 bases from V and 7 from J, leaving 16 bases between them. CDR3 length: 14 amino acids. Germline CDR1 MNHEY, CDR2 SVGAGI. CDR3 protein: CASSSPGRGGGYTF. In DNA, the CDR3 is TGTGCCAGCAGTTCGCCTGGAAGGGGCGGTGGCTACACCTTC.